This entry describes one T cell receptor (beta chain). Its antigen remains unknown. One junction end disagrees with the germline gene, perhaps due to a read error. These data are taken from a study of shared clonotypes between healthy human individuals. Overall study findings and caveats: Shared across a few donors were roughly 5.3% of the naive CD4 clonotypes.

Germline lookup yields CDR1 MGHRA and CDR2 YSYEKL. The CDR3 spans 15 residues. Original analysis: Junction-only sequences without quality scores were provided by ImmunoSEQ, so filtering was different. Generated by immunoSEQ multiplex PCR, the TCRdb table keeps only in-frame clones and is missing some. D and trimming were read from the DNA, whereas the V and J calls and clone size are those reported in that table. This sample has fewer than 1.8 million clones, with roughly 98.5% found just once. The receptor was derived from a man aged 25-40 years in good health. The chain recombines TRBV4-1 with TRBJ2-3; TRBD1 is a possible D gene (6 bases). The sequenced material came from naive CD4+ T cells sorted from blood. Noted subset: CD45RA+ positively selected. CDR3 region: CASSQEGRGSDRQYF. The CDR3 DNA follows: TGCGCCAGCAGCCAAGAAGGCAGGGGATCAGATAGGCAGTATTTT.